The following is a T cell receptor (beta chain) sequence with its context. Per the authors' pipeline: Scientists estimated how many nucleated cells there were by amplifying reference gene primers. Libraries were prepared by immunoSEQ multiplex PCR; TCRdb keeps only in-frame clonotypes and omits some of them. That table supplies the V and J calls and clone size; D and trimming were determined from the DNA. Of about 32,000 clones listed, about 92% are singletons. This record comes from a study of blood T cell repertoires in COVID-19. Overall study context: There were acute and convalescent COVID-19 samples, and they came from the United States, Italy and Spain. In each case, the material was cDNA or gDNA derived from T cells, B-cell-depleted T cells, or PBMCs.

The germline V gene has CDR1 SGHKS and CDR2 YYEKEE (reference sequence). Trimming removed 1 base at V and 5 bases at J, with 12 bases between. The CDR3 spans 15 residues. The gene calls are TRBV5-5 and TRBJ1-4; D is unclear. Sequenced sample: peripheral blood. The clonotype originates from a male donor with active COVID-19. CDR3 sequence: CASSLLGESNEKLFF. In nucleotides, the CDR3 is TGTGCCAGCAGCTTGTTAGGAGAAAGCAATGAAAAACTGTTTTTT.